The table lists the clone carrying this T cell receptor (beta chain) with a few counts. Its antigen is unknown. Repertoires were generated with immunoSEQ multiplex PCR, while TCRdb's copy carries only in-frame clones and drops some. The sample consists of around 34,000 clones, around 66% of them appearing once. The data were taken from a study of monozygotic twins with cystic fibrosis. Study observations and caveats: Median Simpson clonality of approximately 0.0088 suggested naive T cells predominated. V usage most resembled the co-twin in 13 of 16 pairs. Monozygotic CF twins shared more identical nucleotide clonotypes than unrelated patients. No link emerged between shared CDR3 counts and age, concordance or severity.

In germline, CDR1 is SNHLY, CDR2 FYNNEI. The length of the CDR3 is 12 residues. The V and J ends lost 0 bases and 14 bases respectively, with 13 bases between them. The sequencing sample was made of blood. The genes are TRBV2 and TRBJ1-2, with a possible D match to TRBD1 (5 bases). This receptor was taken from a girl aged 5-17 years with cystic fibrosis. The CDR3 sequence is CASSEALRGPTF. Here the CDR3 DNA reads TGTGCCAGCAGTGAAGCGCTTCGGGGCCCGACCTTC.